This is a list of T cell receptor beta chains from one sample in a study of CD4+ T cells in melanoma. Generated by immunoSEQ multiplex PCR, the TCRdb table keeps only in-frame clones and is missing some. The sample carries more than 90,000 clones, about 90% recorded once. The sequenced material came from peripheral blood. The receptors were gathered from a human donor with melanoma. Both conserved end residues are trimmed from each CDR3.

V: TRBV11-2; J: TRBJ2-3; CDR3: ASSLDGWDTQY
V: TRBV5-4; J: TRBJ1-5; CDR3: ASSLDATNQPQH
V: TRBV7-9; J: TRBJ1-1; CDR3: ASVREVNTEAF
V: TRBV4-3; J: TRBJ2-3; CDR3: ASSHLSSGRARDTQY
V: TRBV11-3; J: TRBJ2-7; CDR3: ASSLGSGAYEQY
V: TRBV14; J: TRBJ2-5; CDR3: ASSQHRDARTPQETQY
V: TRBV15; J: TRBJ1-2; CDR3: ATSSSKGLIGYGYT
V: TRBV6-1; J: TRBJ1-4; CDR3: ASSDRGRSNEKLF
V: TRBV27; J: TRBJ2-1; CDR3: ASSNIGISSYNEQF
V: TRBV2; J: TRBJ1-5; CDR3: ASRVGRNQPQH
V: TRBV11-2; J: TRBJ2-5; CDR3: ASSTSGGGRVETQY
V: TRBV4-2; J: TRBJ1-2; CDR3: ASSQELGAGGSYGYT
V: TRBV28; J: TRBJ1-5; CDR3: ASSFSGNQPQH
V: TRBV19; J: TRBJ1-1; CDR3: ASSPSSDRAEAF
V: TRBV19; J: TRBJ2-2; CDR3: ASSPTSANTGELF
V: TRBV7-6; J: TRBJ2-6; CDR3: ASSLTGANVLT
V: TRBV7-6; J: TRBJ2-5; CDR3: ASSLGAGGPQETQY
V: TRBV27; J: TRBJ1-2; CDR3: ASSPLLGQTRNYGYT
V: TRBV11-2; J: TRBJ2-2; CDR3: ASSLTGTATGELF
V: TRBV11-2; J: TRBJ1-2; CDR3: ASSLERAVLANYGYT
V: TRBV5-8; J: TRBJ2-4; CDR3: ASSLGQHRNIQY
V: TRBV9; J: TRBJ2-5; CDR3: ASSVGGLRQETQY
V: TRBV25-1; J: TRBJ2-2; CDR3: ASNIGTGELF
V: TRBV5-1; J: TRBJ1-1; CDR3: ASSLEVKTEAF
V: TRBV19; J: TRBJ1-1; CDR3: ASREGSIGNTEAF
V: TRBV6-5; J: TRBJ2-1; CDR3: ASSAPGGSYNEQF
V: TRBV7-3; J: TRBJ2-7; CDR3: ASSYRDRGAYEQY
V: TRBV13; J: TRBJ2-2; CDR3: ASTIHRGQGMGGELF
V: TRBV7-9; J: TRBJ2-7; CDR3: ASSFSTYEQY
V: TRBV11-2; J: TRBJ1-1; CDR3: ASSGIRDNTEAF
V: TRBV7-9; J: TRBJ2-3; CDR3: ASRTGSEAQY
V: TRBV28; J: TRBJ2-7; CDR3: ASSDQGVGEQY
V: TRBV4-3; J: TRBJ1-3; CDR3: ASSSRDRGLGNTIY
V: TRBV5-1; J: TRBJ2-5; CDR3: ASSAGTGRETQY
V: TRBV7-9; J: TRBJ2-1; CDR3: ASSLEDWASTNYNEQF
V: TRBV28; J: TRBJ1-3; CDR3: ASRTSGNTIY
V: TRBV18; J: TRBJ2-7; CDR3: ASSPPSGSYEQY
V: TRBV7-2; J: TRBJ1-4; CDR3: ASSLAQGERGKLF
V: TRBV5-6; J: TRBJ1-2; CDR3: ASSLLGSGGYT